This entry lists 17 T cell receptor beta chains sequenced from one sample in a study of OX40 agonist ivuxolimab in advanced cancers. Only in-frame clones appear in the TCRdb table, and some are missing; sequencing was by immunoSEQ multiplex PCR. Among roughly 48,000 clones, roughly 80% were seen once, and the ten largest hold 1.1%. The specimen was CD4+ or CD8+ T cells sorted from blood, collected in a trial of the OX40 agonist ivuxolimab. Receptor source: an adult with an advanced solid tumor such as melanoma, head and neck, liver or kidney cancer.

J is TRBJ2-1 and V is TRBV27; tentative D call: TRBD2 (6 bases). The V gene's germline CDR1 is MNHEY and CDR2 SMNVEV (reference sequence). V lost 7 bases, J lost 1 base, and 14 bases lay in between. This CDR3 is 15 amino acids long. CDR3 sequence reads: CASIREPSSYNEQFF. The CDR3 nucleotides read TGTGCCAGCATCCGGGAGCCATCGTCCTACAATGAGCAGTTCTTC.

This sequence joins TRBV7-8 and TRBJ2-3; D is unclear. The length of the CDR3 is 12 residues. Trimming stripped 5 bases from V and 2 bases from J, with 5 bases between. Germline assignment: CDR1 SGHVS and CDR2 FQNEAQ. In DNA form, the CDR3 reads TGTGCCAGCAGCCAGAACACAGATACGCAGTATTTT. Protein product: CASSQNTDTQYF.

The rearrangement uses TRBV7-2 and TRBJ1-5; a weak D match, TRBD1 (5 bases). The V end was cut by 1 base, the J end by 7 bases, with 14 bases between. The CDR3 has 15 residues. CDR1 and CDR2 (germline): SGHTA, FQGNSA. This chain's CDR3 is CASSLVQGQGQPQHF. The CDR3 DNA reads as TGTGCCAGCAGCTTAGTCCAAGGTCAGGGCCAGCCCCAGCATTTT.

This rearrangement joins TRBV7-8 to TRBJ1-1, with TRBD1 matching 8 bases. Germline CDR1 is SGHVS and CDR2 is FQNEAQ. The trim removed 5 bases at V and 0 bases at J, leaving 5 bases unmatched. CDR3 size: 15 residues. CDR3: CASSIGQGLNTEAFF. The DNA for the CDR3 is TGTGCCAGCAGCATCGGACAGGGCTTGAACACTGAAGCTTTCTTT.

The chain couples TRBV6-1 to TRBJ1-6; no firm D call. Germline CDR1 is MNHNS and CDR2 is SASEGT. Between the trimmed V and J ends, which lost 6 bases and 8 bases, there was a span of 5 bases. This CDR3 is 11 amino acids long. The CDR3 reads CASRNDSPLHF. CDR3 nucleotides: TGTGCCAGCAGGAACGATTCACCCCTCCACTTT.

The chain recombines TRBV4-2 with TRBJ2-5; 14 positions match TRBD2. The CDR3 runs to 18 residues. V lost 3 bases and J lost 2; bases outside the gene matches: 8. Germline V gene sequence: CDR1 LGHNA, CDR2 YNFKEQ. This chain's CDR3 is CASSHDTTSGGDQETQYF. The DNA of the CDR3 is TGTGCCAGCAGCCATGACACGACTAGCGGGGGGGATCAAGAGACCCAGTACTTC.

V is TRBV19 and J is TRBJ2-6; TRBD1 matches at 9 bases. The CDR3 extends over 16 amino acids. Germline V lookup: CDR1 LNHDA, CDR2 SQIVND (reference sequence). Trimming cost V 9 bases and J 2 bases; bases outside gene matches: 8. This CDR3 reads CAREQGATAGANVLTF. DNA of the CDR3: TGTGCCAGGGAACAGGGGGCAACGGCTGGGGCCAACGTCCTGACTTTC.

The V call is TRBV6-5, the J call TRBJ1-2, with no clear D. Trimming took 5 bases from V and 2 from J, leaving 15 bases between them. Per germline, CDR1 MNHEY and CDR2 SVGAGI. CDR3 length equals 15 residues. CDR3 DNA: TGTGCCAGCAGTAGACTTGGGCAGGTCAACTATGGCTACACCTTC. Its translation is CASSRLGQVNYGYTF.

This clone appeared once. The chain links TRBV19 to TRBJ1-3; no definite D call. Germline-derived CDR1 and CDR2 are LNHDA and SQIVND (reference sequence). The CDR3 sequence is 14 residues long. V lost 8 bases, J lost 4 bases, and 15 bases lay in between. The CDR3 DNA reads as TGTGCCAGTTCGCCGGCAAGCGACGGAAACACCATATATTTT. It codes for CASSPASDGNTIYF.

The chain combines TRBV4-2 with TRBJ1-1; unclear D gene. The CDR3 has 13 residues. CDR1 is LGHNA and CDR2 is YNFKEQ in the germline V gene. Trimming took off 3 bases at V and 7 bases at J, with 12 bases between the two ends. CDR3 residues: CASSQIWGNEAFF. For the CDR3, the DNA is TGTGCCAGCAGCCAGATCTGGGGAAATGAAGCTTTCTTT.

The chain carries TRBV10-3 and TRBJ2-7; perhaps D is TRBD1 or TRBD2 (5 bases each). V dropped 0 bases and J dropped 2 bases, with 11 bases sitting between them. This CDR3 has 15 amino acids. Germline loops: CDR1 ENHRY, CDR2 SYGVKD. CDR3 DNA sequence: TGTGCCATCAGTGAGTCGGGGGAGTCTACCTACGAGCAGTACTTC. It translates to CAISESGESTYEQYF.

The chain couples TRBV7-9 to TRBJ2-1; TRBD2 matches 11 bases. Germline V gene lookup returns CDR1 SEHNR and CDR2 FQNEAQ (reference sequence). The CDR3 sequence is 18 residues long. V dropped 5 bases and J dropped 6; count of bases not matched to a gene: 15. The CDR3 is CASSPPFRLAGPSNEQFF. The CDR3 DNA sequence: TGTGCCAGCAGCCCCCCCTTTCGACTAGCGGGGCCCTCCAATGAGCAGTTCTTC.

The V and J genes are TRBV28 and TRBJ1-6; weak D call: TRBD1 (5 bases). V was clipped by 10 bases and J by 1 base, with 17 bases between them. The germline V gene encodes CDR1 MDHEN and CDR2 SYDVKM. There are 16 residues in the CDR3. CDR3 residues: CATLGGAQSYNSPLHF. The CDR3 coding sequence is TGTGCCACCTTGGGAGGGGCCCAGTCCTATAATTCACCCCTCCACTTT. Supplemented by reference TRBV28 and TRBJ1-6, the full variable domain reads DVKVTQSSRYLVKRTGEKVFLECVQDMDHENMFWYRQDPGLGLRLIYFSYDVKMKEKGDIPEGYSVSREKKERFSLILESASTNQTSMYLCATLGGAQSYNSPLHFGNGTRLTVT.

J is TRBJ2-1 and V is TRBV7-9, with 12 bases identical to TRBD1. V lost 6 bases, J lost 7 bases, and 16 bases stayed unmatched. There are 18 residues in the CDR3. The germline V gene encodes CDR1 SEHNR and CDR2 FQNEAQ (reference sequence). CDR3: CASSLTRTGTGGGNEQFF. CDR3 sequence (DNA): TGTGCCAGCAGTTTAACTAGGACCGGGACAGGGGGCGGGAATGAGCAGTTCTTC.

This chain links TRBV5-5 with TRBJ1-3; 10 bases agree with TRBD1. The ends lost 4 bases at V and 1 base at J; junction bases unmatched: 11. This CDR3 is 18 amino acids long. Germline CDR1 and CDR2: SGHKS and YYEKEE (reference sequence). CDR3 coding DNA: TGTGCCAGCAGCCCACGACAGGGGGCTTTGTCGTCTGGAAACACCATATATTTT. The encoded protein is CASSPRQGALSSGNTIYF.

The V and J genes are TRBV25-1 and TRBJ2-3, with TRBD1 as a possible D gene (6 bases). Trimming removed 11 bases at V and 5 bases at J, with 20 bases between. The CDR3 is 14 residues long. Germline V lookup: CDR1 MGHDK, CDR2 SYGVNS. The CDR3 DNA follows: TGTGCCGCAGGGGCGGTGGGGGCCTTAGATACGCAGTATTTT. It yields the protein CAAGAVGALDTQYF.

This clone showed up just once. Other DNA sequences within the sample encode an identical CDR3. V is TRBV2 and J is TRBJ2-7, with 7 positions matching TRBD1. This CDR3 has 13 amino acids. Trimming took 4 bases from V and 3 from J; bases not matched to a gene: 3. The germline CDR1 and CDR2 sequences are SNHLY and FYNNEI. The CDR3, as DNA: TGTGCCAGCAGTGCACAGGGGTTCTACGAGCAGTACTTC. Its protein product is CASSAQGFYEQYF.